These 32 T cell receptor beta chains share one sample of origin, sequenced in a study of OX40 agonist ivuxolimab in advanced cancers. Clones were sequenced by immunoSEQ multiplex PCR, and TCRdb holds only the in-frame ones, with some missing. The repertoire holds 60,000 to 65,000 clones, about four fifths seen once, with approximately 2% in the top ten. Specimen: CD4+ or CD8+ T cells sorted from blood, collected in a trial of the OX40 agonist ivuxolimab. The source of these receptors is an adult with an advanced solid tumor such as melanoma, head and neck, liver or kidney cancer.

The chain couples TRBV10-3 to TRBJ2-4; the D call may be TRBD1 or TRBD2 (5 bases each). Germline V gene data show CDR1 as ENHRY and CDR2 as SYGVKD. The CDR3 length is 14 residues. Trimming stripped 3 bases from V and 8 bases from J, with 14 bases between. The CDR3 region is CAISDRDEVDIQYF. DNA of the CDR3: TGTGCCATCAGTGACAGGGACGAGGTGGACATTCAGTACTTC.

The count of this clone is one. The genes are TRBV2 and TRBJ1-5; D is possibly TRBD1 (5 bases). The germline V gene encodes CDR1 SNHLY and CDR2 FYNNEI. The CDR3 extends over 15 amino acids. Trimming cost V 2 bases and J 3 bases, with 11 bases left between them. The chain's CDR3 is CASSENGRDNQPQHF. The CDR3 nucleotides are TGTGCCAGCAGTGAAAACGGCAGGGACAATCAGCCCCAGCATTTT.

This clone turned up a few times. The CDR3 reads CASSSDRGRREKLFF. Written as DNA, the CDR3 is TGTGCCAGCAGCTCTGACAGGGGGCGCCGGGAAAAACTGTTTTTT. The gene calls are TRBV7-9 and TRBJ1-4; 10 positions agree with TRBD1. The CDR3 extends over 15 amino acids. Unmatched junction bases numbered 7, after V lost 4 bases and J lost 8 bases. The germline V gene has CDR1 SEHNR and CDR2 FQNEAQ (reference sequence).

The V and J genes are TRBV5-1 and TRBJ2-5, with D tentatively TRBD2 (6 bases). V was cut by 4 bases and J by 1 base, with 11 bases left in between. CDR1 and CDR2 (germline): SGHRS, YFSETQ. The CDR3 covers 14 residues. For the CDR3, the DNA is TGCGCCAGCAGCCTGGGGGACTTCCAAGAGACCCAGTACTTC. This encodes CASSLGDFQETQYF.

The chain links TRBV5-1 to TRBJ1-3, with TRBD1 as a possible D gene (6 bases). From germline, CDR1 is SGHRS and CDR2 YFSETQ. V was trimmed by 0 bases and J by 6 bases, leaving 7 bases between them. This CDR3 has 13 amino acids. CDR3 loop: CASSLGQENTIYF. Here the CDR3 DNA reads TGCGCCAGCAGCTTGGGACAGGAAAACACCATATATTTT.

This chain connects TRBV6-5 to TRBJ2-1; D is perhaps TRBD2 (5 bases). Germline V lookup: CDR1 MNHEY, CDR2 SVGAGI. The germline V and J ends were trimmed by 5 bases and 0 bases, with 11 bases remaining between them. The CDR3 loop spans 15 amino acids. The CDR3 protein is CASSQDSSSYNEQFF. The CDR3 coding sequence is TGTGCCAGCAGTCAGGACTCGAGCTCCTACAATGAGCAGTTCTTC.

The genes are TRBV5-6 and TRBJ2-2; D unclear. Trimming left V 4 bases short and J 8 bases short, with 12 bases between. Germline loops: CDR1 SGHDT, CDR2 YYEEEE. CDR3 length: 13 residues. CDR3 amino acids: CASSVGPVGELFF. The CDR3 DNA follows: TGTGCCAGCAGCGTCGGACCCGTTGGGGAGCTGTTTTTT. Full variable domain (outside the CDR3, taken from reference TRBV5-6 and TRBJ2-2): DAGVTQSPTHLIKTRGQQVTLRCSPKSGHDTVSWYQQALGQGPQFIFQYYEEEERQRGNFPDRFSGHQFPNYSSELNVNALLLGDSALYLCASSVGPVGELFFGEGSRLTVL.

CDR3 protein: CASLGVSRGYTF. The CDR3 nucleotides read TGTGCCAGCTTAGGAGTATCCAGAGGCTACACCTTC. The V and J genes are TRBV28 and TRBJ1-2, with D unresolved. Trimming stripped 8 bases from V and 8 bases from J, with 15 bases between. Germline assignment: CDR1 MDHEN and CDR2 SYDVKM. The CDR3 sequence is 12 residues long.

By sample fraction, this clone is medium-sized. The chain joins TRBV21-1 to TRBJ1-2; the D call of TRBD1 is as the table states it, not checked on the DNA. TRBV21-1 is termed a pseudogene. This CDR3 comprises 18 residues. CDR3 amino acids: CASSRVGGREIIGGGYTF. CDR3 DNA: TGTGCCAGCAGTCGAGTAGGGGGCAGGGAGATCATCGGAGGTGGCTACACCTTC.

In DNA, the CDR3 is TGTGCCAGTAGTATATTAGCGGGAGGCCGAGAGACCCAGTACTTC. Translated: CASSILAGGRETQYF. The V and J genes are TRBV19 and TRBJ2-5; 10 nucleotides agree with TRBD2. The V segment lost 2 bases and the J segment 4 bases; nucleotides outside the gene matches: 4. Per germline, CDR1 LNHDA and CDR2 SQIVND (reference sequence). This CDR3 is built from 15 residues.

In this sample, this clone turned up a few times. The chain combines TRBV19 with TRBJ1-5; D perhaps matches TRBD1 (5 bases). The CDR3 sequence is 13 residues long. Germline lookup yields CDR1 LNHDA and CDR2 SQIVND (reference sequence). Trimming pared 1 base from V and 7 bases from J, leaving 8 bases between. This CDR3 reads CASSIGGDQPQHF. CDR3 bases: TGTGCCAGTAGTATAGGGGGGGACCAGCCCCAGCATTTT.

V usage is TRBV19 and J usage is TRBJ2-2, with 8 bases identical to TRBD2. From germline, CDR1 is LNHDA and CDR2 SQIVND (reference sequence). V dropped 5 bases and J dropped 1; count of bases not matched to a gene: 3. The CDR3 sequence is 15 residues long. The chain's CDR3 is CASSYLAGNTGELFF. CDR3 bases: TGTGCCAGTAGTTACCTAGCGGGGAACACCGGGGAGCTGTTTTTT. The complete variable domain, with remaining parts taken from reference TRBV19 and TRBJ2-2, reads DGGITQSPKYLFRKEGQNVTLSCEQNLNHDAMYWYRQDPGQGLRLIYYSQIVNDFQKGDIAEGYSVSREKKESFPLTVTSAQKNPTAFYLCASSYLAGNTGELFFGEGSRLTVL.

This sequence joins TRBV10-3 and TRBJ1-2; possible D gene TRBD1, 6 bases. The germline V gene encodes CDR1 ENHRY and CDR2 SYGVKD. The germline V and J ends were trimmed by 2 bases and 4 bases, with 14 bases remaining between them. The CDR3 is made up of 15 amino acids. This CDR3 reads CAISERAGATYGYTF. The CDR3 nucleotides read TGTGCCATCAGTGAGAGGGCAGGGGCCACCTATGGCTACACCTTC.

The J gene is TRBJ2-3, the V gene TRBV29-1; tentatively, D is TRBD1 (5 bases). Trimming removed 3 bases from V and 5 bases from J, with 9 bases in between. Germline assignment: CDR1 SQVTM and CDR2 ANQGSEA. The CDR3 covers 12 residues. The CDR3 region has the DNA TGCAGCGTTGACAGGGAACAAGATACGCAGTATTTT. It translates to CSVDREQDTQYF.

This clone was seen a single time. Here the CDR3 reads CASSPRDRVFPEAFF. The DNA for the CDR3 is TGTGCCAGCAGCCCCCGGGACAGGGTTTTCCCTGAAGCTTTCTTT. The chain couples TRBV7-9 to TRBJ1-1; 9 nucleotides match TRBD1. CDR1 and CDR2 (germline): SEHNR, FQNEAQ (reference sequence). J was trimmed by 6 bases and V by 5 bases; bases with no gene match: 10. The CDR3 spans 15 residues.

The CDR3 nucleotides are TGCAGCGTTCGCCCCTCGGGAAACACCATATATTTT. Translating it yields CSVRPSGNTIYF. The rearrangement links TRBV29-1 to TRBJ1-3; D call uncertain. Germline loops: CDR1 SQVTM, CDR2 ANQGSEA. The CDR3 sequence is 12 residues long. Trimming pared 5 bases from V and 4 bases from J, leaving 9 bases between.

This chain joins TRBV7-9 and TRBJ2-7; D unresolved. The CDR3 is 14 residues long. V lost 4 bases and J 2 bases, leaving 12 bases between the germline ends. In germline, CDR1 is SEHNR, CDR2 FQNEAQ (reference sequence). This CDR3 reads CASSSTLGTYEQYF. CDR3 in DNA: TGTGCCAGCAGCTCCACCTTGGGGACCTACGAGCAGTACTTC.

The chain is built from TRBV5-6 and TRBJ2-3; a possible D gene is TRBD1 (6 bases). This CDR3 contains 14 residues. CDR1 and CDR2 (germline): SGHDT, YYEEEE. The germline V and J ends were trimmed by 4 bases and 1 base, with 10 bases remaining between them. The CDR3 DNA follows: TGTGCCAGCAGCACTCGACAGGGCACAGATACGCAGTATTTT. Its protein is CASSTRQGTDTQYF.

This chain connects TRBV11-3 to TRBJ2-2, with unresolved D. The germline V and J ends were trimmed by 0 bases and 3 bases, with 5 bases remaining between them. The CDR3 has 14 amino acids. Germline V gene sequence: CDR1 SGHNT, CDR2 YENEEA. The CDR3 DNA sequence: TGTGCCAGCAGCTTAGAGGGCCACACCGGGGAGCTGTTTTTT. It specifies CASSLEGHTGELFF.

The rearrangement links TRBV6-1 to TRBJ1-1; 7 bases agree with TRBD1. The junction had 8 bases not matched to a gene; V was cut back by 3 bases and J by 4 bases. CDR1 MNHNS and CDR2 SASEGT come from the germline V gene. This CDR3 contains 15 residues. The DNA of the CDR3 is TGTGCCAGCAGTGACGGGGACAGTTGGGGCACTGAAGCTTTCTTT. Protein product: CASSDGDSWGTEAFF.

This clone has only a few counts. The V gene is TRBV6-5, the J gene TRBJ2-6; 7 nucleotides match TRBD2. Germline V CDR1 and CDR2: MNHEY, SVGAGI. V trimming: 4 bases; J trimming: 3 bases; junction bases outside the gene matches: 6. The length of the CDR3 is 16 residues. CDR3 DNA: TGTGCCAGCAGTTTAGCTCCTAGCGGTGGGGCCAACGTCCTGACTTTC. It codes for CASSLAPSGGANVLTF.

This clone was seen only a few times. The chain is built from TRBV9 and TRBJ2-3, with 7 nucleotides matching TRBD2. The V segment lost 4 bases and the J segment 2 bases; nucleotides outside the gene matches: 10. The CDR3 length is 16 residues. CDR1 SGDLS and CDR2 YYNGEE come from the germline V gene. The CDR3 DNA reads TGTGCCAGCAGCCCTCGAAGTGGGAGGGTCACAGATACGCAGTATTTT. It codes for CASSPRSGRVTDTQYF.

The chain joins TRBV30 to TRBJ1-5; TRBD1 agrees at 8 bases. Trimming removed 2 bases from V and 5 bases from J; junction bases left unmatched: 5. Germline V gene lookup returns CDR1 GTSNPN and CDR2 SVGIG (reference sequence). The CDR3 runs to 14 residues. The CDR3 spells CAWSPGQGDQPQHF. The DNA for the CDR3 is TGTGCCTGGAGTCCCGGACAGGGAGATCAGCCCCAGCATTTT.

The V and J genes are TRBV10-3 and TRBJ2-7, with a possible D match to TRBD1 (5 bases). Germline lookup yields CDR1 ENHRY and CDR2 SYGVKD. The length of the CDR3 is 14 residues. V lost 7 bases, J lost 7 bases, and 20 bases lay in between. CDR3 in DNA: TGTGCCATCACTCTAGACAGCCAGGAAGGTGAGCAGTACTTC. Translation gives CAITLDSQEGEQYF.

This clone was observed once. CDR3 region: CASSQALGATYNEQFF. The CDR3, as DNA: TGTGCCAGCAGCCAAGCCCTGGGGGCCACCTACAATGAGCAGTTCTTC. This chain connects TRBV4-2 to TRBJ2-1, with a weak D call TRBD1 (6 bases). The ends were cut back, 1 base at V and 2 bases at J, with 12 bases in the middle. Germline CDR1 reads LGHNA; CDR2 reads YNFKEQ. The CDR3 consists of 16 residues.

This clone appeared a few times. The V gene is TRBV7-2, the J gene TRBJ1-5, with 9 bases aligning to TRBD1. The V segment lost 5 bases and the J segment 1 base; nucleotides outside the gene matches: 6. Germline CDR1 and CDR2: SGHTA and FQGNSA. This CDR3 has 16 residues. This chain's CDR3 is CASSPVQGASNQPQHF. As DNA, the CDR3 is TGTGCCAGCAGCCCAGTACAGGGGGCGAGCAATCAGCCCCAGCATTTT. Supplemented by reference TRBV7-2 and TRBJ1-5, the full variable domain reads GAGVSQSPSNKVTEKGKDVELRCDPISGHTALYWYRQSLGQGLEFLIYFQGNSAPDKSGLPSDRFSAERTGGSVSTLTIQRTQQEDSAVYLCASSPVQGASNQPQHFGDGTRLSIL.

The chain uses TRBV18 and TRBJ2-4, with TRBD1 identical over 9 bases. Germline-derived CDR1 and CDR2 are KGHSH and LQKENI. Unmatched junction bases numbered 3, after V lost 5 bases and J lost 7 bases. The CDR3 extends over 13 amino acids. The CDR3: CASSSGQGNIQYF. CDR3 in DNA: TGTGCCAGCTCATCAGGACAGGGGAACATTCAGTACTTC.

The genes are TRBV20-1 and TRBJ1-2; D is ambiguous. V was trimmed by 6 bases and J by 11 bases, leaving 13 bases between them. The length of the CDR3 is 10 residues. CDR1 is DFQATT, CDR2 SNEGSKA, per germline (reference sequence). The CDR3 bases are TGCAGTGCAGCTACAGAGAAGTACACCTTC. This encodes CSAATEKYTF.

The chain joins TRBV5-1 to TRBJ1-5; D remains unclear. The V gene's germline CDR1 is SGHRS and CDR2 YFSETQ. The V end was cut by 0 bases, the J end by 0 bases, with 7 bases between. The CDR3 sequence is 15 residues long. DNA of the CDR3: TGCGCCAGCAGCTTGGCACCGTTTAGCAATCAGCCCCAGCATTTT. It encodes CASSLAPFSNQPQHF.

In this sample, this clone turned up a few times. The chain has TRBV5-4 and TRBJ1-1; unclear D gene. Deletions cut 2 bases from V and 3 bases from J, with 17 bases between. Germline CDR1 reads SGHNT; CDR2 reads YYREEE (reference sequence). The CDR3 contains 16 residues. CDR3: CASSFFSSRSDTEAFF. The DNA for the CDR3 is TGTGCCAGCAGCTTTTTCTCCTCCCGTTCTGACACTGAAGCTTTCTTT.

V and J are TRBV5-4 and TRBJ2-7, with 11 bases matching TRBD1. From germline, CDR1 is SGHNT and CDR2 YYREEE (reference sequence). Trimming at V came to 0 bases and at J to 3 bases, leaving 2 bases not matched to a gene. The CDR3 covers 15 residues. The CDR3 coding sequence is TGTGCCAGCAGCTTGGGGGACAGGGGGATCTACGAGCAGTACTTC. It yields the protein CASSLGDRGIYEQYF.

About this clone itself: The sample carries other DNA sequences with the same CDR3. The CDR3 bases are TGTGCCTGGAGTTGGGAGGGCGAGCAGTACTTC. It is translated as CAWSWEGEQYF. The genes are TRBV30 and TRBJ2-7, with TRBD2 identical over 7 bases. Germline V gives CDR1 GTSNPN, CDR2 SVGIG (reference sequence). CDR3 size: 11 residues. Trimming took 2 bases from V and 6 from J; bases not matched to a gene: 1.